These 14 T cell receptor beta chains came from one sample sequenced in a study of identical twins. MiXCR, applied by TCRdb to the 5' RACE reads, yields one record per CDR3 protein. The table includes 750,000 to 950,000 distinct CDR3 sequences, approximately 13% detected once. This sample also appeared in a second study, on yellow fever vaccine responses in identical twins.

The sequenced sample consisted of PBMCs. The receptor set was obtained from a woman younger than 30 in good health.

This clonotype has only a few counts. The chain couples TRBV4-1 to TRBJ2-5; D call uncertain. From germline, CDR1 is MGHRA and CDR2 YSYEKL. The germline V and J ends were trimmed by 0 bases and 2 bases, with 16 bases remaining between them. The CDR3 consists of 17 residues. The CDR3 coding sequence is TGCGCCAGCAGCCAAGACACGGTCGGCGGCGTTCAAGAGACCCAGTACTTC. Translated: CASSQDTVGGVQETQYF.

The chain uses TRBV11-1 and TRBJ2-6; 7 bases fit TRBD1. The CDR3 loop spans 20 amino acids. V lost 2 bases, J lost 2 bases, and 15 bases stayed unmatched. From germline, CDR1 is SGHAT and CDR2 FQDESV (reference sequence). This chain's CDR3 is CASSLSLGKWTGPGANVLTF. The CDR3 coding sequence is TGTGCCAGCAGCTTATCCCTAGGTAAATGGACAGGCCCTGGGGCCAACGTCCTGACTTTC.

This clonotype was counted ten times or more. This sequence joins TRBV12-3 or TRBV12-4 and TRBJ2-7; TRBD2 agrees at 8 bases. V gave up 6 bases and J gave up 2 bases; unmatched junction bases: 6. The CDR3 totals 14 residues. The CDR3 protein is CASSLGGGPYEQYF. CDR3 nucleotides: TGTGCCAGCAGCCTCGGGGGGGGGCCCTACGAGCAGTACTTC.

This clonotype appeared a few times. The chain joins TRBV6-2 or TRBV6-3 to TRBJ1-1, with a weak D call TRBD1 (5 bases). Germline loops: CDR1 MNHEY, CDR2 SVGEGT. CDR3 length equals 13 residues. V was cut by 8 bases and J by 4 bases, with 14 bases left in between. This chain's CDR3 is CASGDSTFTEAFF. The CDR3 DNA is TGTGCCAGCGGAGACAGTACGTTCACTGAAGCTTTCTTT.

The chain has TRBV20-1 and TRBJ1-6, with 7 bases matching TRBD1. Germline V gene lookup returns CDR1 DFQATT and CDR2 SNEGSKA (reference sequence). This CDR3 is 15 amino acids long. The trim removed 2 bases at V and 7 bases at J, leaving 8 bases unmatched. The chain's CDR3 is CSARPVTGDNSPLHF. CDR3 DNA: TGCAGTGCTAGACCTGTCACAGGGGACAATTCACCCCTCCACTTT.

CDR3 nucleotides: TGTGCCAGCAGAGCGACAGGAGGCACCGGGGAGCTGTTTTTT. As protein: CASRATGGTGELFF. The gene calls are TRBV7-6 and TRBJ2-2; tentative D call: TRBD1 (6 bases). The CDR3 extends over 14 amino acids. The germline CDR1 and CDR2 sequences are SGHVS and FNYEAQ. Trimming cost V 6 bases and J 4 bases, with 12 bases left between them.

This clonotype was seen a few times. The J gene is TRBJ2-2, the V gene TRBV5-1; 7 bases map to TRBD1. The CDR3 runs 16 residues. Trimming removed 0 bases from V and 4 bases from J; junction bases left unmatched: 6. CDR1 is SGHRS, CDR2 YFSETQ, per germline. The CDR3 bases are TGCGCCAGCAGCTTGGGGGGACAGAGGGGCACCGGGGAGCTGTTTTTT. Encoded protein: CASSLGGQRGTGELFF.

As for this clonotype: It may be a read error: a sequence one base away is much more abundant. The chain couples TRBV10-3 to TRBJ2-2; D is ambiguous. CDR3 length equals 12 residues. The V gene's germline CDR1 is ENHRY and CDR2 SYGVKD. V shed 4 bases and J shed 6 bases, with 6 bases lying between them. The CDR3 coding sequence is TGTGCCATCAGTGGTCGGGCCGGGGAGCTGTTTTTT. Its protein product is CAISGRAGELFF.

This clonotype was counted at least ten times. CDR3 DNA sequence: TGTGCCATCAGTGAGTCTAGCGGGAGGTACGAGCAGTACTTC. This encodes CAISESSGRYEQYF. This chain uses TRBV10-3 with TRBJ2-7, with 10 bases fitting TRBD2. The ends lost 0 bases at V and 4 bases at J; junction bases unmatched: 0. The CDR3 has 14 residues. CDR1 and CDR2 (germline): ENHRY, SYGVKD.

The rearrangement links TRBV6-1 to TRBJ1-2; the match to TRBD1 covers 7 bases. V shed 5 bases, J shed 4 bases, and the junction held 7 bases outside the gene matches. The CDR3 totals 14 residues. Germline assignment: CDR1 MNHNS and CDR2 SASEGT. CDR3: CASSPGQRIYGYTF. CDR3 nucleotides: TGTGCCAGCAGTCCGGGACAGCGCATCTATGGCTACACCTTC.

This rearrangement joins TRBV10-3 to TRBJ1-2; tentative D call: TRBD1 (5 bases). This CDR3 contains 15 residues. The germline V gene encodes CDR1 ENHRY and CDR2 SYGVKD. Trimming pared 3 bases from V and 3 bases from J, leaving 14 bases between. CDR3 loop: CAISDPQGHYYGYTF. CDR3 in DNA: TGTGCCATCAGTGACCCCCAGGGTCACTACTATGGCTACACCTTC.

The CDR3 region is CASSEAIQTFDGYTF. CDR3 DNA: TGTGCCAGCAGTGAAGCGATCCAGACCTTTGATGGCTACACCTTC. This chain joins TRBV2 and TRBJ1-2; D gene uncertain. The germline CDR1 and CDR2 sequences are SNHLY and FYNNEI. Trimming took off 0 bases at V and 6 bases at J, with 14 bases between the two ends. This CDR3 is built from 15 residues.

The J gene is TRBJ2-5, the V gene TRBV14; 9 bases match TRBD1. CDR3 length: 16 residues. V trimming: 5 bases; J trimming: 2 bases; junction bases outside the gene matches: 9. Per germline, CDR1 SGHDN and CDR2 FVKESK. In DNA form, the CDR3 reads TGTGCCAGCAGCTATCAACGGACAGGGGTACAAGAGACCCAGTACTTC. Translation gives CASSYQRTGVQETQYF.

The rearrangement links TRBV7-2 to TRBJ2-5, with no clear D. V lost 1 base and J lost 10, with 7 bases in between. Germline CDR1 reads SGHTA; CDR2 reads FQGNSA. This CDR3 is 11 amino acids long. CDR3 coding DNA: TGTGCCAGCAGCTTAGTCGGCCGCCAGTACTTC. Encoded protein: CASSLVGRQYF.